This is a list of T cell receptor beta chains from one sample in a study of blood T cell repertoires in COVID-19. Clones were read by immunoSEQ multiplex PCR, and TCRdb kept only the in-frame ones, dropping some. The sample lists about 56,000 clones; roughly 84% were seen once. The sample consisted of peripheral blood. Receptor source: an elderly woman with acute or convalescent COVID-19. CDR3s include the opening cysteine and the closing phenylalanine or tryptophan. The order of the fields is J gene, D gene, clone size, V gene, CDR3 protein, CDR3 DNA. D genes are given only for firm matches. The size field is filled for only some rows; it gives once, few, many or a size class.

>TRBJ1-2|TRBD1|once|TRBV6-5
CASSLQGGGVYGYTF
TGTGCCAGCAGCCTGCAAGGGGGCGGCGTATATGGCTACACCTTC
>TRBJ1-5|TRBD1|NA|TRBV30
CAWSRDSADQPQHF
TGTGCCTGGAGTAGGGACAGTGCTGATCAGCCCCAGCATTTT
>TRBJ1-1|NA|NA|TRBV19
CASSPYRGDQVGAEAFF
TGTGCCAGTAGTCCCTATCGGGGGGACCAGGTGGGGGCTGAAGCTTTCTTT
>TRBJ1-1|NA|NA|TRBV29-1
CSVGAGDGTEAFF
TGCAGCGTTGGGGCAGGTGACGGCACTGAAGCTTTCTTT
>TRBJ1-2|NA|NA|TRBV19
CASSISPGNYGYTF
TGTGCCAGTAGTATCTCCCCAGGGAACTATGGCTACACCTTC
>TRBJ1-2|NA|few|TRBV9
CASSPSWGGNYGYTF
TGTGCCAGCAGCCCCTCCTGGGGGGGTAACTATGGCTACACCTTC
>TRBJ1-1|NA|NA|TRBV24-1
CATSERGSTEAFF
TGTGCCACCAGTGAACGAGGGAGCACTGAAGCTTTCTTT
>TRBJ2-2|TRBD2|NA|TRBV10-3
CAISGGGAMSTGELFF
TGTGCCATCAGTGGCGGGGGGGCAATGAGCACCGGGGAGCTGTTTTTT
>TRBJ2-7|NA|NA|TRBV7-3
CASSLTASVHEQYF
TGTGCCAGCAGCTTAACCGCTAGCGTCCACGAGCAGTACTTC
>TRBJ1-2|NA|NA|TRBV7-9
CASTLSGFYGYTF
TGTGCCAGCACCCTCTCGGGTTTCTATGGCTACACCTTC
>TRBJ2-1|TRBD1|NA|TRBV24-1
CATSDNVGQGTDEQFF
TGTGCCACCAGTGACAACGTAGGACAGGGGACCGATGAGCAGTTCTTC
>TRBJ1-1|NA|NA|TRBV2
CASKGEKMNTEAFF
TGTGCCAGCAAAGGGGAAAAAATGAACACTGAAGCTTTCTTT
>TRBJ2-3|NA|few|TRBV14
CASSQYHTTDTQYF
TGTGCCAGCAGCCAATACCACACCACAGATACGCAGTATTTT
>TRBJ2-7|TRBD2|NA|TRBV6-1
CASSEASGGAQSEQYF
TGTGCCAGCAGTGAAGCTAGCGGGGGGGCCCAGAGCGAGCAGTACTTC
>TRBJ1-1|NA|NA|TRBV28
CASGEVTTEAFF
TGTGCCAGCGGGGAGGTGACCACTGAAGCTTTCTTT
>TRBJ2-7|NA|NA|TRBV12-3/TRBV12-4
CASSVQGREQYF
TGTGCCAGCAGCGTACAGGGTCGCGAGCAGTACTTC
>TRBJ1-5|NA|NA|TRBV5-4
CASSLIGEPQHF
TGTGCCAGCAGCTTGATAGGGGAGCCCCAGCATTTT
>TRBJ2-1|NA|once|TRBV19
CASSIRQARGNEQFF
TGTGCCAGTAGTATTAGACAGGCGAGGGGAAATGAGCAGTTCTTC
>TRBJ2-1|TRBD2|once|TRBV7-8
CASSPSGGGFNEQFF
TGTGCCAGCAGCCCAAGTGGCGGGGGATTTAATGAGCAGTTCTTC
>TRBJ2-3|TRBD1|NA|TRBV5-1
CASSFPGGPTDTQYF
TGCGCCAGCAGCTTCCCAGGGGGCCCGACAGATACGCAGTATTTT
>TRBJ1-4|TRBD1|few|TRBV19
CASRGQGAGDEKLFF
TGTGCCAGTAGAGGACAGGGGGCAGGAGATGAAAAACTGTTTTTT
>TRBJ2-5|TRBD1|NA|TRBV9
CASSPGVGGRETQYF
TGTGCCAGCAGCCCAGGGGTAGGGGGCCGTGAGACCCAGTACTTC
>TRBJ1-2|NA|NA|TRBV3-1/TRBV3-2
CASSLALGGGYTF
TGTGCCAGCAGCCTTGCCCTGGGAGGAGGCTACACCTTC
>TRBJ2-2|NA|NA|TRBV3-1/TRBV3-2
CASSHRGASTGELFF
TGTGCCAGCAGCCATCGGGGGGCGAGCACCGGGGAGCTGTTTTTT
>TRBJ2-7|TRBD1|NA|TRBV5-6
CASSQGGGQGIYEQYF
TGTGCCAGCAGCCAGGGCGGGGGACAGGGAATCTACGAGCAGTACTTC
>TRBJ2-7|NA|NA|TRBV21-1
CASTRLGKTSGGLSYEQYF
TGTGCCAGCACCCGACTGGGGAAGACTAGCGGGGGTTTATCCTACGAGCAGTACTTC
>TRBJ2-7|NA|NA|TRBV29-1
CSAAGGDHYEQYF
TGCAGCGCCGCCGGAGGGGACCACTACGAGCAGTACTTC
>TRBJ2-1|NA|NA|TRBV29-1
CSVGTGPYNEQFF
TGCAGCGTTGGTACAGGACCCTACAATGAGCAGTTCTTC
>TRBJ1-2|TRBD1|few|TRBV7-2
CASSRDRAQDGYTF
TGTGCCAGCAGCCGGGACAGGGCTCAAGATGGCTACACCTTC
>TRBJ1-2|NA|once|TRBV6-5
CASREASQIYGYTF
TGTGCCAGCCGCGAGGCCAGCCAGATCTATGGCTACACCTTC
>TRBJ1-5|TRBD1|NA|TRBV29-1
CSVVPGQNQPQHF
TGCAGCGTCGTACCGGGACAGAATCAGCCCCAGCATTTT
>TRBJ1-2|NA|NA|TRBV18
CASSTTGTYGYTF
TGTGCCAGCTCAACCACAGGGACCTATGGCTACACCTTC
>TRBJ1-1|NA|once|TRBV3-1/TRBV3-2
CASSKLEGRPNTEAFF
TGTGCCAGCAGCAAACTGGAGGGGAGACCGAACACTGAAGCTTTCTTT
>TRBJ2-1|NA|NA|TRBV10-3
CATGGAGIYNEQFF
TGTGCCACCGGCGGGGCGGGGATTTACAATGAGCAGTTCTTC
>TRBJ2-1|TRBD2|once|TRBV3-1/TRBV3-2
CASSSGPPLNEQFF
TGTGCCAGCAGTAGCGGGCCCCCTCTCAATGAGCAGTTCTTC
>TRBJ2-1|TRBD1|few|TRBV7-9
CASSSYRGVRSDEQFF
TGTGCCAGCAGCTCCTACAGGGGGGTTAGGTCGGATGAGCAGTTCTTC
>TRBJ1-4|NA|NA|TRBV18
CASSPPNTVNEKLFF
TGTGCCAGCTCACCACCGAATACAGTTAATGAAAAACTGTTTTTT
>TRBJ2-5|TRBD1|NA|TRBV18
CASSPGTEQETQYF
TGTGCCAGCTCACCGGGGACAGAACAAGAGACCCAGTACTTC
>TRBJ1-1|TRBD1|NA|TRBV6-4
CASSSLPGQGEAFF
TGTGCCAGCAGTTCTCTTCCGGGACAGGGTGAAGCTTTCTTT
>TRBJ1-5|TRBD1|NA|TRBV3-1/TRBV3-2
CASSPGTGEGGQPQHF
TGTGCCAGCAGCCCCGGGACAGGGGAAGGTGGTCAGCCCCAGCATTTT
>TRBJ2-1|TRBD2|NA|TRBV7-9
CASSSGLAGAPKNNEQFF
TGTGCCAGCAGCTCCGGACTAGCGGGGGCCCCGAAAAACAATGAGCAGTTCTTC
>TRBJ1-4|TRBD1|NA|TRBV18
CASSQGQGGEKLFF
TGTGCCAGCTCACAGGGACAGGGTGGTGAAAAACTGTTTTTT
>TRBJ2-7|TRBD1|NA|TRBV5-1
CASSGGQAYEQYF
TGCGCCAGCAGCGGGGGACAGGCCTACGAGCAGTACTTC
>TRBJ1-5|NA|NA|TRBV6-1
CASSEPGKGNQPQHF
TGTGCCAGCAGTGAACCCGGGAAGGGAAATCAGCCCCAGCATTTT
>TRBJ2-1|TRBD2|NA|TRBV4-2
CASSPRTSGDINEQFF
TGTGCCAGCAGCCCCCGGACTAGCGGGGACATCAATGAGCAGTTCTTC
>TRBJ1-2|TRBD1|NA|TRBV18
CASSPLTGDGYTF
TGTGCCAGCTCACCACTCACAGGGGATGGCTACACCTTC
>TRBJ1-5|NA|few|TRBV29-1
CSVGFGVNQPQHF
TGCAGCGTTGGATTTGGAGTTAATCAGCCCCAGCATTTT
>TRBJ1-6|NA|NA|TRBV3-1/TRBV3-2
CASSPGLINSPLHF
TGTGCCAGCAGCCCGGGACTCATCAATTCACCCCTCCACTTT